These T cell receptor beta chains were read from a single sample in a study of control samples from healthy donors and cancer patients. Profiled with immunoSEQ multiplex PCR; TCRdb holds only in-frame clones, not every one. Of 70,000 or so clones listed, more than 75% are singletons. The source material was PBMCs. The receptor source for this set is a woman aged 45-65 years with lung cancer. CDR3s include the opening cysteine and the closing phenylalanine or tryptophan. D genes are given only for firm matches. Clone size is given for some rows only: seen once, a few or many times, or a class if the clone is expanded.

d_call: NA
clone_size: NA
v_call: TRBV28
j_call: TRBJ1-5
cdr3_aa: CASVVGGNQPQHF
cdr3_nt: TGTGCCAGCGTAGTGGGAGGCAATCAGCCCCAGCATTTT

d_call: TRBD1
clone_size: NA
v_call: TRBV7-2
j_call: TRBJ2-1
cdr3_aa: CASSLVGTGFNNEQFF
cdr3_nt: TGTGCCAGCAGCTTAGTTGGGACAGGGTTTAACAATGAGCAGTTCTTC

d_call: TRBD1
clone_size: NA
v_call: TRBV7-3
j_call: TRBJ2-3
cdr3_aa: CASSFQGAADTQYF
cdr3_nt: TGTGCCAGCAGCTTCCAGGGGGCCGCAGATACGCAGTATTTT

d_call: NA
clone_size: NA
v_call: TRBV19
j_call: TRBJ1-2
cdr3_aa: CASNQGGGYTF
cdr3_nt: TGTGCCAGTAACCAGGGAGGTGGCTACACCTTC

d_call: NA
clone_size: NA
v_call: TRBV2
j_call: TRBJ1-1
cdr3_aa: CASSLTGNTEAFF
cdr3_nt: TGTGCCAGCAGCTTGACAGGGAACACTGAAGCTTTCTTT

d_call: NA
clone_size: NA
v_call: TRBV5-1
j_call: TRBJ1-5
cdr3_aa: CASSDGAGNQPQHF
cdr3_nt: TGCGCCAGCAGCGACGGGGCGGGTAATCAGCCCCAGCATTTT

d_call: NA
clone_size: NA
v_call: TRBV6-5
j_call: TRBJ1-3
cdr3_aa: CASRLIDLSGNTIYF
cdr3_nt: TGTGCCAGCAGGCTGATAGACCTCTCTGGAAACACCATATATTTT

d_call: TRBD1
clone_size: once
v_call: TRBV6-5
j_call: TRBJ1-2
cdr3_aa: CASSKTGNYGYTF
cdr3_nt: TGTGCCAGCAGCAAGACAGGGAACTATGGCTACACCTTC

d_call: NA
clone_size: NA
v_call: TRBV7-3
j_call: TRBJ2-5
cdr3_aa: CASSLIGGGQETQYF
cdr3_nt: TGTGCCAGCAGCTTAATCGGCGGCGGTCAAGAGACCCAGTACTTC

d_call: NA
clone_size: NA
v_call: TRBV12-3/TRBV12-4
j_call: TRBJ1-1
cdr3_aa: CASSFSQEAFF
cdr3_nt: TGTGCCAGCAGTTTCTCGCAGGAAGCTTTCTTT

d_call: TRBD1
clone_size: NA
v_call: TRBV11-3
j_call: TRBJ1-1
cdr3_aa: CASSARDRGLDAFF
cdr3_nt: TGTGCCAGCAGCGCCCGCGACAGGGGGCTAGATGCTTTCTTT

d_call: NA
clone_size: NA
v_call: TRBV28
j_call: TRBJ1-5
cdr3_aa: CASSPGDSNQPQHF
cdr3_nt: TGTGCCAGCAGTCCTGGGGACAGCAATCAGCCCCAGCATTTT

d_call: NA
clone_size: NA
v_call: TRBV7-2
j_call: TRBJ1-1
cdr3_aa: CASSFSRDGTEAFF
cdr3_nt: TGTGCCAGCAGCTTTTCCAGGGATGGAACTGAAGCTTTCTTT